This T cell receptor beta chain was captured in a study of cytomegalovirus exposure and HLA in healthy donors. Study conclusions and caveats: Excluded were some V segments that proved indistinguishable, including TRBV6-2 and TRBV6-3. Whilst most TCR sequences proved rare, a subset of public TCRs occurred across many donors. A missense DCLRE1C variant was associated with V- and J-gene trimming of TCR beta chains in a later analysis, and an independent cohort replicated the association. Presence/absence analyses rested on an assumption that sequencing depth was roughly uniform across donors.

A multiplex PCR was run with 60 Vbeta primers and 13 Jbeta primers. Here immunoSEQ multiplex PCR was the method, and the copy in TCRdb shows in-frame clones only, minus some. The sample lists roughly 180,000 clones, approximately 81% seen once, with 1% in the top ten. Trimming removed 1 base from V and 0 bases from J; junction bases left unmatched: 4. Germline CDR1 SEHNR, CDR2 FQNEAQ (reference sequence). CDR3 size: 17 residues. As regards this clone: The antigen remains unidentified.

The TCR comes from a boy aged 2 to 9 in good health and CMV-seronegative. Sequencing was performed on PBMCs. This chain links TRBV7-9 with TRBJ2-2; TRBD1 aligns across 8 bases. This CDR3 reads CASSLGLDRANTGELFF. The CDR3 region has the DNA TGTGCCAGCAGCTTAGGTCTGGACAGGGCGAACACCGGGGAGCTGTTTTTT.